The T cell receptor beta chain described here comes from a study of beta chain features in type 1 diabetes. The investigators reverse transcribed all of the isolated RNA, so they sequenced expressed TCRB transcripts. Some clones are missing from TCRdb's copy, which holds only in-frame ones; the method was immunoSEQ multiplex PCR. The sample has fewer than 25,000 clones, around 68% seen once. Trimming at V came to 5 bases and at J to 2 bases, leaving 11 bases not matched to a gene. CDR1 is SGHAT, CDR2 FQNNGV, per germline. The CDR3 is 16 amino acids. Note on this clone: Its target is unknown.

Study-level results: Among patients with Type 1 diabetes, TCRB CDR3s were moderately but significantly shorter in every one of the four CD4+ subsets.

The chain is built from TRBV11-2 and TRBJ2-5, with 7 bases fitting TRBD1. Sequenced input: Tregs from blood. The receptor's source is a man younger than 30 with type 1 diabetes. The CDR3 DNA reads TGTGCCAGCAGCCCATGGACCCCCAGGGGGCAAGAGACCCAGTACTTC. Residues: CASSPWTPRGQETQYF.